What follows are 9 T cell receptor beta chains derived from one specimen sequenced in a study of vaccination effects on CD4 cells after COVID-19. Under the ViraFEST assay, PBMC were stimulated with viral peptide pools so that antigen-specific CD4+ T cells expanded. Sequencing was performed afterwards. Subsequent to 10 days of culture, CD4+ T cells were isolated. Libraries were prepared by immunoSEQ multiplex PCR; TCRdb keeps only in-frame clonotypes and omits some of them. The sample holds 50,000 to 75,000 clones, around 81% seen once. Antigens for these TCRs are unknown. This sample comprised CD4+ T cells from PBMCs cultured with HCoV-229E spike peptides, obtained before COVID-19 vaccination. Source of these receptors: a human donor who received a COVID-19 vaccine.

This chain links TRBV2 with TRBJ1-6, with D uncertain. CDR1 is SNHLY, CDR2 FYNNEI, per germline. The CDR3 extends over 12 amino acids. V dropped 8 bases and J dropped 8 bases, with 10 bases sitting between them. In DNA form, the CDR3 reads TGTGCCAGCGCAGGCCAGTATTCACCCCTCCACTTT. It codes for CASAGQYSPLHF.

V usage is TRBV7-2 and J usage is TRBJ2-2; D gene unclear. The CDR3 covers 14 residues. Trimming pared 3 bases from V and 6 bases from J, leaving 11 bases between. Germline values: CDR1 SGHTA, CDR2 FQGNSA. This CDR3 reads CASSLIHKPGELFF. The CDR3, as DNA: TGTGCCAGCAGCTTGATACACAAACCCGGGGAGCTGTTTTTT.

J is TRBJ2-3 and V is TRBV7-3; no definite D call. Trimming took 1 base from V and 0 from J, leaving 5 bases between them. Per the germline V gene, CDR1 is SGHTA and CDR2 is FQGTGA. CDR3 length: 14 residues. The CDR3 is CASSLSHSTDTQYF. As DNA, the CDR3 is TGTGCCAGCAGCTTAAGTCATAGCACAGATACGCAGTATTTT.

The CDR3 sequence is CASSESREATEAFF. The CDR3 DNA follows: TGCGCCAGCAGTGAGTCCAGAGAAGCCACTGAAGCTTTCTTT. This sequence joins TRBV10-1 and TRBJ1-1; no definite D call. Germline V gene lookup returns CDR1 WNHNN and CDR2 SYGVQD (reference sequence). This CDR3 region has 14 residues. V gave up 0 bases and J gave up 4 bases, with 9 bases separating them.

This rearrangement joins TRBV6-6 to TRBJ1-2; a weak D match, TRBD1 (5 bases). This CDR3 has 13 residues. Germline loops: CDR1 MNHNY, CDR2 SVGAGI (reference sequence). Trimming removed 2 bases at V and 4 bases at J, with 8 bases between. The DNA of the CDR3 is TGTGCCAGCAGTTACGTGACAGCCTATGGCTACACCTTC. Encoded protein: CASSYVTAYGYTF.

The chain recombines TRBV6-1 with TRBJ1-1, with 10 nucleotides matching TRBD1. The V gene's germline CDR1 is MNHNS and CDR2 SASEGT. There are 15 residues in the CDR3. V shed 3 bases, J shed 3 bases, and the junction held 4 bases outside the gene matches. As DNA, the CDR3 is TGTGCCAGCAGTGACCCAGGGACAGGGGACACTGAAGCTTTCTTT. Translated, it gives CASSDPGTGDTEAFF.

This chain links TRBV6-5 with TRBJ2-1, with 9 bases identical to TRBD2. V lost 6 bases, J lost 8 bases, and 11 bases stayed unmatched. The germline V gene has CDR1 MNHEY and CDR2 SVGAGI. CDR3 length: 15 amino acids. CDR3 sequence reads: CASSFKGRGGYEQFF. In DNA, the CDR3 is TGTGCCAGCAGCTTTAAGGGGCGGGGGGGTTATGAGCAGTTCTTC.

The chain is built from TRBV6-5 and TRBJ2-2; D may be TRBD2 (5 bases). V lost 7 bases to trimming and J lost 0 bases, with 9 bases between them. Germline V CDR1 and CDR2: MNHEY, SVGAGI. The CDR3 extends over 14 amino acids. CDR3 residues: CASTRGPNTGELFF. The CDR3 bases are TGTGCCAGCACCCGCGGGCCGAACACCGGGGAGCTGTTTTTT.

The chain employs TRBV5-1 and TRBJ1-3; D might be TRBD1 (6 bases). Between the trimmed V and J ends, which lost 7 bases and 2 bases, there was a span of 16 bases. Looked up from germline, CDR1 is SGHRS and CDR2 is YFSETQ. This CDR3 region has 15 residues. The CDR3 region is CASGPGVGTGNTIYF. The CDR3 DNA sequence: TGCGCCAGCGGGCCAGGGGTTGGGACTGGAAACACCATATATTTT.